A selection of T cell receptor beta chains follows, all from one sample in a study of identical twins. TCRdb ran MiXCR on the 5' RACE reads and lists one entry per CDR3 protein. The table lists around 250,000 distinct CDR3 sequences, roughly 7% of them singletons. The same data also contributed to another study, on yellow fever vaccine responses in identical twins.

Sample: memory (CD45RO+) T cells sorted from blood. The receptors originated from a woman younger than 35 in good health. CDR3s include the opening cysteine and the closing phenylalanine or tryptophan. The order of the fields is V gene, J gene, clone size, D gene, CDR3 protein, CDR3 DNA. The D gene is left open where the match is weak. Clone size, where shown, is once, few, many, or a class for clones that have expanded.

v_gene: TRBV3-1
j_gene: TRBJ2-1
abundance: many
d_gene: -
CDR3aa: CASSQGLLTRGVEQFF
CDR3nt: TGTGCCAGCAGCCAAGGGCTTCTCACTCGGGGTGTTGAGCAGTTCTTC

v_gene: TRBV29-1
j_gene: TRBJ1-1
abundance: many
d_gene: -
CDR3aa: CSVVKQGMNTEAFF
CDR3nt: TGCAGCGTTGTGAAGCAGGGTATGAACACTGAAGCTTTCTTT

v_gene: TRBV6-1
j_gene: TRBJ2-2
abundance: few
d_gene: TRBD1
CDR3aa: CASRDRGSGGELFF
CDR3nt: TGTGCCAGCAGAGACAGGGGGTCGGGCGGGGAGCTGTTTTTT

v_gene: TRBV12-3/TRBV12-4
j_gene: TRBJ2-1
abundance: -
d_gene: -
CDR3aa: CASSSPKMAANEQFF
CDR3nt: TGTGCCAGCAGTTCCCCTAAGATGGCCGCCAATGAGCAGTTCTTC

v_gene: TRBV5-6
j_gene: TRBJ2-4
abundance: few
d_gene: -
CDR3aa: CASSSVMWALAKNIQYF
CDR3nt: TGTGCCAGCAGCTCAGTAATGTGGGCTCTAGCCAAAAACATTCAGTACTTC

v_gene: TRBV28
j_gene: TRBJ2-2
abundance: few
d_gene: -
CDR3aa: CASRGRGANTGELFF
CDR3nt: TGTGCCAGCAGGGGGAGAGGGGCCAACACCGGGGAGCTGTTTTTT

v_gene: TRBV27
j_gene: TRBJ2-7
abundance: few
d_gene: -
CDR3aa: CASSFGVGGSYEQYF
CDR3nt: TGTGCCAGCAGTTTTGGGGTGGGCGGGTCCTACGAGCAGTACTTC

v_gene: TRBV14
j_gene: TRBJ1-2
abundance: -
d_gene: -
CDR3aa: CASSPLPGLGGYTF
CDR3nt: TGTGCCAGCAGCCCACTCCCGGGTTTGGGTGGCTACACCTTC

v_gene: TRBV12-3/TRBV12-4
j_gene: TRBJ2-5
abundance: many
d_gene: -
CDR3aa: CASSLDSTKETQYF
CDR3nt: TGTGCCAGCAGCTTGGACAGCACAAAAGAGACCCAGTACTTC

v_gene: TRBV5-6
j_gene: TRBJ1-4
abundance: many
d_gene: TRBD1
CDR3aa: CASSRQGPPNEKLFF
CDR3nt: TGTGCCAGCAGCCGACAGGGCCCTCCCAATGAAAAACTGTTTTTT

v_gene: TRBV5-1
j_gene: TRBJ2-1
abundance: -
d_gene: TRBD2
CDR3aa: CASSIRTSGNNNEQFF
CDR3nt: TGCGCCAGCAGCATTCGGACTAGCGGGAACAACAATGAGCAGTTCTTC

v_gene: TRBV5-1
j_gene: TRBJ2-2
abundance: many
d_gene: -
CDR3aa: CASSLGGSAGELFF
CDR3nt: TGCGCCAGCAGCTTGGGGGGGTCGGCCGGGGAGCTGTTTTTT

v_gene: TRBV10-3
j_gene: TRBJ1-1
abundance: many
d_gene: -
CDR3aa: CAISGEGIGTEAFF
CDR3nt: TGTGCCATCAGTGGGGAGGGGATCGGCACTGAAGCTTTCTTT

v_gene: TRBV4-1
j_gene: TRBJ2-5
abundance: -
d_gene: TRBD2
CDR3aa: CASSPLTSGSQETQYF
CDR3nt: TGCGCCAGCAGCCCTCTTACTAGCGGGAGTCAAGAGACCCAGTACTTC

v_gene: TRBV5-1
j_gene: TRBJ1-2
abundance: few
d_gene: TRBD1
CDR3aa: CASSSGRAGGDFYGYTF
CDR3nt: TGCGCCAGCAGCTCCGGCCGGGCAGGGGGCGATTTCTATGGCTACACCTTC

v_gene: TRBV5-1
j_gene: TRBJ2-7
abundance: -
d_gene: TRBD1
CDR3aa: CASSDRTGKTYEQYF
CDR3nt: TGCGCCAGCAGCGACCGGACAGGGAAAACCTACGAGCAGTACTTC

v_gene: TRBV7-9
j_gene: TRBJ2-6
abundance: many
d_gene: TRBD1
CDR3aa: CASSIRQGESGANVLTF
CDR3nt: TGTGCCAGCAGCATCCGACAGGGGGAGTCTGGGGCCAACGTCCTGACTTTC

v_gene: TRBV18
j_gene: TRBJ1-1
abundance: few
d_gene: TRBD1
CDR3aa: CASSFLQGRENGDTEAFF
CDR3nt: TGTGCCAGCTCATTCCTACAGGGGAGGGAGAACGGGGACACTGAAGCTTTCTTT

v_gene: TRBV20-1
j_gene: TRBJ1-4
abundance: few
d_gene: TRBD1
CDR3aa: CSAETGNNEKLFF
CDR3nt: TGCAGTGCTGAGACAGGGAATAATGAAAAACTGTTTTTT

v_gene: TRBV15
j_gene: TRBJ2-2
abundance: many
d_gene: -
CDR3aa: CATSRDHRELFF
CDR3nt: TGTGCCACCAGCAGAGATCACCGGGAGCTGTTTTTT

v_gene: TRBV7-8
j_gene: TRBJ2-7
abundance: many
d_gene: -
CDR3aa: CASSWLWGQGSYEQYF
CDR3nt: TGTGCCAGCAGCTGGCTCTGGGGACAAGGATCCTACGAGCAGTACTTC

v_gene: TRBV6-5
j_gene: TRBJ2-1
abundance: -
d_gene: -
CDR3aa: CASSSGTTHYNEQFF
CDR3nt: TGTGCCAGCAGTTCCGGGACAACTCACTACAATGAGCAGTTCTTC

v_gene: TRBV20-1
j_gene: TRBJ1-1
abundance: few
d_gene: -
CDR3aa: CSASSPGLNTEAFF
CDR3nt: TGCAGTGCTAGTTCGCCGGGGCTGAACACTGAAGCTTTCTTT

v_gene: TRBV7-9
j_gene: TRBJ2-3
abundance: few
d_gene: -
CDR3aa: CASSPGLRPFDTQYF
CDR3nt: TGTGCCAGCAGTCCGGGGTTGCGGCCATTTGATACGCAGTATTTT

v_gene: TRBV7-6
j_gene: TRBJ2-3
abundance: -
d_gene: TRBD1
CDR3aa: CASSLVPPRQGAADTQYF
CDR3nt: TGTGCCAGCAGCTTAGTACCCCCCCGACAGGGGGCGGCAGATACGCAGTATTTT

v_gene: TRBV5-5
j_gene: TRBJ2-2
abundance: -
d_gene: -
CDR3aa: CASSPGPANTGELFF
CDR3nt: TGTGCCAGCAGCCCAGGGCCAGCGAACACCGGGGAGCTGTTTTTT

v_gene: TRBV12-3/TRBV12-4
j_gene: TRBJ2-3
abundance: -
d_gene: TRBD2
CDR3aa: CASSLGLAGGGIDTQYF
CDR3nt: TGTGCCAGCAGTTTAGGACTAGCGGGGGGGGGGATAGATACGCAGTATTTT

v_gene: TRBV2
j_gene: TRBJ1-2
abundance: many
d_gene: -
CDR3aa: CASSDFRGGGYTF
CDR3nt: TGTGCCAGCAGTGATTTTCGGGGGGGTGGCTACACCTTC

v_gene: TRBV4-1
j_gene: TRBJ1-1
abundance: many
d_gene: -
CDR3aa: CASSREDGSLPTEAFF
CDR3nt: TGCGCCAGCAGCCGAGAAGACGGCTCTCTCCCCACTGAAGCTTTCTTT

v_gene: TRBV7-9
j_gene: TRBJ1-2
abundance: many
d_gene: -
CDR3aa: CASSLIAGRGYTF
CDR3nt: TGTGCCAGCAGCTTAATCGCGGGGCGGGGCTACACCTTC